The clone carrying this T cell receptor beta chain was found many times. The antigen remains unidentified. This specimen belongs to a study of T cells after yellow fever vaccination. Study at large: Preparation used SMART-Seq v4 Ultra Low Input for the low-cell-number fractions.

TCRdb ran MiXCR on the 5' RACE reads and lists one entry per CDR3 protein. The table includes some 240,000 distinct CDR3 sequences, about 3.9% detected once. The CDR3 consists of 15 residues. Germline-derived CDR1 and CDR2 are DFQATT and SNEGSKA (reference sequence). V lost 6 bases and J lost 9; bases outside the gene matches: 20. General study results and limits: The secondary T-cell response peaked on day 5, not day 15, but was weaker.

This clonotype was sampled from a man between 18 and 29 years old who received the YFV17D yellow fever vaccine. Sequenced here: PBMCs, sampled 15 days after the yellow fever booster vaccination. This rearrangement joins TRBV20-1 to TRBJ2-7, with 7 bases identical to TRBD2. This chain's CDR3 is CSARGGGLRLPGQYF. In DNA, the CDR3 is TGCAGTGCCCGTGGGGGGGGACTGAGACTCCCCGGGCAGTACTTC.